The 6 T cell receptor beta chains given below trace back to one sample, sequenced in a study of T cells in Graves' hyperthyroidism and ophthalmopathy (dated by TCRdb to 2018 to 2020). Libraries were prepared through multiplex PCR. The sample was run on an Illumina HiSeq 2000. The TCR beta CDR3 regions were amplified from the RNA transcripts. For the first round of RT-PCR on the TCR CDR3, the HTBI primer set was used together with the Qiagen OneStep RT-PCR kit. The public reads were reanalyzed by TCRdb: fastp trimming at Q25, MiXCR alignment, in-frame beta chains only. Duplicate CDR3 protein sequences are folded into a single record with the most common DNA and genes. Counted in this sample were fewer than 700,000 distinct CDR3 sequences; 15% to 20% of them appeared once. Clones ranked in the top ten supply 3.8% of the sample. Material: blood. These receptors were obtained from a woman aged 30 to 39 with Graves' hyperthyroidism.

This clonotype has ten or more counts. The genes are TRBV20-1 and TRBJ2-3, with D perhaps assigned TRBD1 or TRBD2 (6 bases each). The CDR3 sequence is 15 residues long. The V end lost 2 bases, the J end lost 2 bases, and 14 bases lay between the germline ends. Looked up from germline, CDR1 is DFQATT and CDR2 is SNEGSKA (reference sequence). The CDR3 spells CSARIQGGHTDTQYF. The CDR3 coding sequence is TGCAGTGCTAGAATACAGGGAGGACACACAGATACGCAGTATTTT.

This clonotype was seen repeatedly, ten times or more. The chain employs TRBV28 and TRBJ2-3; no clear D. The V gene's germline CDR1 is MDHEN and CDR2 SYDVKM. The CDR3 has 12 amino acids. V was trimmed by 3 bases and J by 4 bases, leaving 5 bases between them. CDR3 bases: TGTGCCAGCAGTTTCTTTGCAGATACGCAGTATTTT. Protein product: CASSFFADTQYF.

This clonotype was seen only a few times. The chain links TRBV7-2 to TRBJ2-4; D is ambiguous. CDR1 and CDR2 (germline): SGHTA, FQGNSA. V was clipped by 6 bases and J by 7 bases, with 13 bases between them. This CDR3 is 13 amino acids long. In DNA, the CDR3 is TGTGCCAGCAGAGCTTTAGGGTATAACATTCAGTACTTC. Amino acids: CASRALGYNIQYF.

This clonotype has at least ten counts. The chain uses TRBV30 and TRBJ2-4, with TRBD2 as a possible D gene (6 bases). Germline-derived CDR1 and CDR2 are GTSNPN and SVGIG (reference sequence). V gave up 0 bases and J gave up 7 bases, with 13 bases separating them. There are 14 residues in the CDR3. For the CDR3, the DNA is TGTGCCTGGAGTGTTTGGGCTAGCGTCAACATTCAGTACTTC. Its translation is CAWSVWASVNIQYF. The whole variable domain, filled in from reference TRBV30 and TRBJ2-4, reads SQTIHQWPATLVQPVGSPLSLECTVEGTSNPNLYWYRQAAGRGLQLLFYSVGIGQISSEVPQNLSASRPQDRQFILSSKKLLLSDSGFYLCAWSVWASVNIQYFGAGTRLSVL.

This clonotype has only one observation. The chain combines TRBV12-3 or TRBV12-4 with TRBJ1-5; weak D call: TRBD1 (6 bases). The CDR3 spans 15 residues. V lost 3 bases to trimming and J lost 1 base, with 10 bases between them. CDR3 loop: CASSFGGLSNQPQHF. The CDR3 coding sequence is TGTGCCAGCAGTTTCGGGGGGCTGAGCAATCAGCCCCAGCATTTT.

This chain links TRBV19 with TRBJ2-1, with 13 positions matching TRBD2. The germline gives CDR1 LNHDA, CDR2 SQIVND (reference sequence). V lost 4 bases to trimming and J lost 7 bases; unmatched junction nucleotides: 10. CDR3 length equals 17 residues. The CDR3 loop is CASSTRTSGSRLNEQFF. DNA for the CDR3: TGTGCCAGTAGTACTCGGACTAGCGGGAGTCGGTTGAATGAGCAGTTCTTC.